This T cell receptor beta chain came from a study of cytomegalovirus exposure and HLA in healthy donors. Study-wide background: Previous work identified roughly 120 million unique TCR beta sequences from some 170 million T cells. Overall study findings and caveats: Analyzed later, association rates of TCRs varied across HLA loci, with DRB1 most and HLA-C fewest. Previously analyzed data showed that most TCR beta V segments were productive at a frequency of about 87% or about 30%. The study listed under 200 cytomegalovirus-associated TCR beta chains.

As regards this clone: Its antigen is not known.

The PCR made use of 60 Vbeta and 13 Jbeta primers. Only in-frame clones appear in the TCRdb table, and some are missing; sequencing was by immunoSEQ multiplex PCR. This sample has 200,000 to 250,000 clones; 65% to 90% occur once, and the top ten carry roughly 1.5%. The CDR3 length is 17 residues. CDR1 and CDR2 (germline): SGHAT, FQNNGV. Trimming left V 5 bases short and J 4 bases short, with 23 bases between. The TCR comes from a girl between 5 and 17 years old in good health and CMV-seronegative. The sequenced sample was PBMCs. V gene TRBV11-2 combines with J gene TRBJ1-2, with a weak D call TRBD1 (5 bases). This chain's CDR3 is CASSRGGGPSSPYGYTF. CDR3 coding DNA: TGTGCCAGCAGCCGGGGGGGAGGGCCATCATCCCCCTATGGCTACACCTTC.